The rows below give T cell receptor beta chains drawn from one sample of a study of cytomegalovirus exposure and HLA in healthy donors. The assay was immunoSEQ multiplex PCR, and TCRdb's table has in-frame clones only and misses some. This sample has about 200,000 clones, with less than 85% found just once. The specimen sequenced was PBMCs. The receptors derive from a man aged 18-30 years in good health and CMV-seronegative. CDR3s include the opening cysteine and the closing phenylalanine or tryptophan. The D gene is left open where the match is weak. A clone size is listed for some rows: how often the clone was seen (once, few, many), or a class if it is expanded.

d_gene	len	abundance	v_gene	j_gene	CDR3nt	CDR3aa
.	16	.	TRBV4-1	TRBJ2-2	TGCGCCAGCAGCCAAGGTCCTGCAGGGGTTTCCGGGGAGCTGTTTTTT	CASSQGPAGVSGELFF
.	14	.	TRBV4-1	TRBJ1-2	TGCGCCAGCAGCCAGGAGCTCCTCCACTATGGCTACACCTTC	CASSQELLHYGYTF
.	15	.	TRBV5-3	TRBJ2-2	TGTGCCAGAGTCGGACATAATAAGAACACCGGGGAGCTGTTTTTT	CARVGHNKNTGELFF
.	16	few	TRBV11-1	TRBJ2-7	TGTGCCAGCAGCGCCTCTACAGGGCTCAGGGTCCTGGGGCAGTACTTC	CASSASTGLRVLGQYF
.	15	.	TRBV6-6	TRBJ2-2	TGTGCCAGCAGTCATATAACAGGATACCCCGGGGAGCTGTTTTTT	CASSHITGYPGELFF
TRBD2	16	few	TRBV10-3	TRBJ2-1	TGTGCCATCAGTCGGGGCGGGAGTGGGGCCTACAATGAGCAGTTCTTC	CAISRGGSGAYNEQFF
TRBD1	14	few	TRBV29-1	TRBJ1-1	TGCAGCGTTGAATCCGGGACAGGGGGCACTGAAGCTTTCTTT	CSVESGTGGTEAFF
.	14	.	TRBV7-8	TRBJ1-2	TGTGCCAGCAGCCACAGGGAGGGGAACTATGGCTACACCTTC	CASSHREGNYGYTF
.	11	.	TRBV27	TRBJ1-1	TGTGCCAGCAGTTCGGAGGTTGAAGCTTTCTTT	CASSSEVEAFF
.	13	.	TRBV9	TRBJ1-2	TGTGCCAGCAGCCCAGACTACCCACTAGGCTACACCTTC	CASSPDYPLGYTF
TRBD1	12	.	TRBV25-1	TRBJ1-4	TGTGCCACAAACAGGGGTGGGGAAAAACTGTTTTTT	CATNRGGEKLFF
.	14	.	TRBV6-1	TRBJ1-3	TGTGCCAGCAGTGTAGCCAGCTCTGGAAACACCATATATTTT	CASSVASSGNTIYF
.	16	.	TRBV2	TRBJ2-7	TGTGCCAGCAGTGAAGCGCTAGCTGGGAAGTTCTACGAGCAGTACTTC	CASSEALAGKFYEQYF
.	14	.	TRBV6-5	TRBJ1-1	TGTGCCACCCACCGAAGGGGCGATAGCACTGAAGCTTTCTTT	CATHRRGDSTEAFF
.	18	few	TRBV7-2	TRBJ2-6	TGTGCCAGCAGCGCGATAAACCCAGGTCTGAGTGGGGCCAACGTCCTGACTTTC	CASSAINPGLSGANVLTF
TRBD2	17	.	TRBV4-1	TRBJ2-5	TGCGCCAGCAGCCAATTCCCTGGGACTAGGGGACAAGAGACCCAGTACTTC	CASSQFPGTRGQETQYF
.	13	.	TRBV4-2	TRBJ2-2	TGTGCCAGCAGCCAAGATCTCACCGGGGAGCTGTTTTTT	CASSQDLTGELFF
.	14	.	TRBV5-1	TRBJ1-1	TGCGCCAGCAGCTTAGGGCCGGGAAACACTGAAGCTTTCTTT	CASSLGPGNTEAFF
TRBD1	15	.	TRBV28	TRBJ1-2	TGTGCCAGCAGTTTATGGGCAGGGGGGTTCTATGGCTACACCTTC	CASSLWAGGFYGYTF
TRBD1	14	.	TRBV6-4	TRBJ1-1	TGTGCCAGCAGGAGGGACAGGGACGGGACTGAAGCCTTCTTT	CASRRDRDGTEAFF
TRBD2	15	.	TRBV7-9	TRBJ2-1	TGTGCCAGCAGCTTAGCCGGGACTAGAGACAATGAGCAGTTCTTC	CASSLAGTRDNEQFF
.	13	.	TRBV10-1	TRBJ2-7	TGCGCCAGCAGTGAGTCGGCAGCCTACGAGCAGTACTTC	CASSESAAYEQYF
TRBD1	14	few	TRBV2	TRBJ2-7	TGTGCCAGCAGGTGGGACAGGCAAACCTACGAGCAGTACTTC	CASRWDRQTYEQYF
TRBD1	11	.	TRBV30	TRBJ1-2	TGTGCTCGTGACAGGGCCTATGGCTACACCTTC	CARDRAYGYTF
.	16	.	TRBV7-9	TRBJ1-2	TGTGCCAGCAGCCCGGCCGGGGGGGGAAAGAACTATGGCTACACCTTC	CASSPAGGGKNYGYTF
.	14	.	TRBV6-1	TRBJ2-7	TGTGCCAGCAGTGAGGAGGCGGACTCCTACGAGCAGTACTTC	CASSEEADSYEQYF
.	14	few	TRBV27	TRBJ2-7	TGTGCCAGCAGTAGCACAGTGAACTCCTACGAGCAGTACTTC	CASSSTVNSYEQYF
.	12	few	TRBV18	TRBJ2-5	TGTGCCAGCTGTAGAAACCAAGAGACCCAGTACTTC	CASCRNQETQYF
.	15	.	TRBV6-5	TRBJ2-7	TGTGCCAGCAGTTTCGGACAGCACTGGAACTACGAGCAGTACTTC	CASSFGQHWNYEQYF
.	12	.	TRBV7-9	TRBJ2-7	TGTTCCAGCAGCCCCACCGGTTACGAGCAGTACTTC	CSSSPTGYEQYF
.	15	.	TRBV2	TRBJ1-6	TGTGCCAGCGGGTCGAGGACAAAAAGTAATTCACCCCTCCACTTT	CASGSRTKSNSPLHF
.	15	.	TRBV6-1	TRBJ1-1	TGTGCCAGCAGTGCCCGGAGGGACGGTAACACTGAAGCTTTCTTT	CASSARRDGNTEAFF